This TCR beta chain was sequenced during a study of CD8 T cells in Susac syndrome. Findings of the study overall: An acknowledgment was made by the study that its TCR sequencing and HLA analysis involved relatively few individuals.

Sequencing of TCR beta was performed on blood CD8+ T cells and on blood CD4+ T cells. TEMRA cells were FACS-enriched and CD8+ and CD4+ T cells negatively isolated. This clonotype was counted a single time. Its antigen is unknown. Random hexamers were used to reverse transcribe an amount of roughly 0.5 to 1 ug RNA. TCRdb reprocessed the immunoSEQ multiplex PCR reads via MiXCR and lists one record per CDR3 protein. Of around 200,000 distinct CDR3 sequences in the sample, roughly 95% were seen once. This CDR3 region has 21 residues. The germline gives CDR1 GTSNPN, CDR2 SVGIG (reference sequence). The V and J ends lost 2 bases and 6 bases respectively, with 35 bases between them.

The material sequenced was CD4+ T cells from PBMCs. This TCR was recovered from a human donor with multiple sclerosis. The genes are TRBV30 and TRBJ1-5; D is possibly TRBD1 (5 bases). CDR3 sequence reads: CAWSRLPNPILRGAKGQPQHF. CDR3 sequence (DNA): TGTGCCTGGAGTAGACTACCTAACCCTATCCTGCGGGGCGCGAAGGGTCAGCCCCAGCATTTT.